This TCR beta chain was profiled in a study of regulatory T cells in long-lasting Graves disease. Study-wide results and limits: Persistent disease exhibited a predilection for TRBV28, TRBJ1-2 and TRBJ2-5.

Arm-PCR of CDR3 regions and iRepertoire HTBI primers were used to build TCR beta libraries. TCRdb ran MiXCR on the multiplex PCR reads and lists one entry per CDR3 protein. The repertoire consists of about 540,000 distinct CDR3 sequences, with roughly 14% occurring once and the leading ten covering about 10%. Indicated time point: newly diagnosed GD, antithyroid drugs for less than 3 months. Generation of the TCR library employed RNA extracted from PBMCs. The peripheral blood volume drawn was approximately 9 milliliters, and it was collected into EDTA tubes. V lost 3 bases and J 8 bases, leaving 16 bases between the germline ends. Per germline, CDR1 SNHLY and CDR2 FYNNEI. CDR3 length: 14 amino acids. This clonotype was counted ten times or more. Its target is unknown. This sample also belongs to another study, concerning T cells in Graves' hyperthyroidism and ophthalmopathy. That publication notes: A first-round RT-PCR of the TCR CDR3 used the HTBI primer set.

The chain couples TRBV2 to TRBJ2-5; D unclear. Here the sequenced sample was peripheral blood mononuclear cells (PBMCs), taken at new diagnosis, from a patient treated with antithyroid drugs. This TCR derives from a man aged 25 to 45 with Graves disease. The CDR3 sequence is CASSDNLASSTQYF. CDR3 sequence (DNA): TGTGCCAGCAGTGATAATTTGGCCAGTAGCACCCAGTACTTC.